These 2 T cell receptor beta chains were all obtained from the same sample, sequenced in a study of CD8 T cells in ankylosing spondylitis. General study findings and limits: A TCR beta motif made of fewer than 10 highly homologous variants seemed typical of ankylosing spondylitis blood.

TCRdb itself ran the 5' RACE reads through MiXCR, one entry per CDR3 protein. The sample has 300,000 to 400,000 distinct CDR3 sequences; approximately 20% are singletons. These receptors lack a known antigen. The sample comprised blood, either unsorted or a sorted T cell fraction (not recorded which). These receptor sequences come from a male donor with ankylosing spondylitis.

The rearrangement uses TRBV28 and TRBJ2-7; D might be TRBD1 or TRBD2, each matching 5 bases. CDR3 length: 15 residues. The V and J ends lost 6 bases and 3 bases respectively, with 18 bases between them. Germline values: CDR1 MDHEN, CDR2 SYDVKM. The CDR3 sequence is CASSGVGVSRYEQYF. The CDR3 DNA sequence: TGTGCCAGCAGCGGAGTGGGGGTTTCTCGCTACGAGCAGTACTTC.

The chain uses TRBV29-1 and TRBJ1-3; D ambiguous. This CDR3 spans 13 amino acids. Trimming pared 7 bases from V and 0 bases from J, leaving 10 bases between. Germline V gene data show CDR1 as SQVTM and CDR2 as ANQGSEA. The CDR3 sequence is CSADDLSGNTIYF. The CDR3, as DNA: TGCAGCGCCGACGACCTCTCTGGAAACACCATATATTTT.